This TCR beta chain originates from a study of control samples from healthy donors and cancer patients. Germline V lookup: CDR1 SGHNT, CDR2 YENEEA. Germline trimming cut 5 bases from V and 5 bases from J; bases unmatched to any gene: 7. This CDR3 is 14 amino acids long. Produced via immunoSEQ multiplex PCR; TCRdb's table is partial and in-frame only. The sample carries 51,000 or so clones, 80% recorded once. The sequence was collected from a man between 70 and 80 years old in good health. The J gene is TRBJ1-2, the V gene TRBV11-3; 8 bases map to TRBD1. The sequenced sample consisted of blood. The chain's CDR3 is CASSPQGGFYGYTF. The CDR3 DNA reads TGTGCCAGCAGCCCACAGGGGGGATTTTATGGCTACACCTTC.